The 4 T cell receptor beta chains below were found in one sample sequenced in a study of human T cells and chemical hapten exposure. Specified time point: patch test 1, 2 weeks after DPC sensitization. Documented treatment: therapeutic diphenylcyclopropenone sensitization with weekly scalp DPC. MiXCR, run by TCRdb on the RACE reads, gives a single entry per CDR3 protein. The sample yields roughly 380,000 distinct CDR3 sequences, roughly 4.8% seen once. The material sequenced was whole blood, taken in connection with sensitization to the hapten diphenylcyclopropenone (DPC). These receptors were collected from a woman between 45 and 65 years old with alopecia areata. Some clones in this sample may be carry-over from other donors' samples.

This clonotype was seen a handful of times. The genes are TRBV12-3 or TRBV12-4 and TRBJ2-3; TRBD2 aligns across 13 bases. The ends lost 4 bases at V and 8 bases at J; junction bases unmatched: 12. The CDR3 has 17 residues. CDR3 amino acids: CASSSLLAGGTGGTQYF. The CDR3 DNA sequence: TGTGCCAGCAGTTCCTTACTAGCGGGGGGGACCGGAGGTACGCAGTATTTT.

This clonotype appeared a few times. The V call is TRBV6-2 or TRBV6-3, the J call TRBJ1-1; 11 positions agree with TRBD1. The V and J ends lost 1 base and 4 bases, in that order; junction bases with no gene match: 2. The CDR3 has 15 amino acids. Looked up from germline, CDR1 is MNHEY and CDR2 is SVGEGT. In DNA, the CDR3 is TGTGCCAGCAGTTACTGGACAGGGGGCGTCACTGAAGCTTTCTTT. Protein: CASSYWTGGVTEAFF.

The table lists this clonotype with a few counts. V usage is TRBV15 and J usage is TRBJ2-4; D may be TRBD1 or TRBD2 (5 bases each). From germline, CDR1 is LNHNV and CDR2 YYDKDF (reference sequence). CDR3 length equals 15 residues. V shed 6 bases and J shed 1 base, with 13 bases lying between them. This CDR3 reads CATRGRGTAKNIQYF. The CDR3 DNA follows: TGTGCCACCAGGGGACGAGGGACGGCCAAAAACATTCAGTACTTC.

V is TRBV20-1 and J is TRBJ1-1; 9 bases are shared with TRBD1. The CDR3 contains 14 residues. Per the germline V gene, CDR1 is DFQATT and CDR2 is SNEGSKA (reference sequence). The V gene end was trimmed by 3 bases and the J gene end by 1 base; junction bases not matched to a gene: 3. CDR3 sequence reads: CSARRDRANTEAFF. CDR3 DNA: TGCAGTGCTAGGAGGGACAGGGCGAACACTGAAGCTTTCTTT.